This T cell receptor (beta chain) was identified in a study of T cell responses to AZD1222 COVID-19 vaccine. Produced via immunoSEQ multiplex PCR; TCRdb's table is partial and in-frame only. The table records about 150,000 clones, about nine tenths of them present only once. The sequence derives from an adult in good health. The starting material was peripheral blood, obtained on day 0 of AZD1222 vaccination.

The CDR3 region is CASSFGRAGGFGEQYF. Here the CDR3 DNA reads TGTGCCAGCAGCTTTGGTAGGGCAGGGGGCTTTGGCGAGCAGTACTTC. The J gene is TRBJ2-7, the V gene TRBV7-8; 8 bases are a match to TRBD1. Trimming cost V 3 bases and J 6 bases; bases outside gene matches: 13. CDR1 is SGHVS and CDR2 is FQNEAQ in the germline V gene. This CDR3 contains 16 residues.